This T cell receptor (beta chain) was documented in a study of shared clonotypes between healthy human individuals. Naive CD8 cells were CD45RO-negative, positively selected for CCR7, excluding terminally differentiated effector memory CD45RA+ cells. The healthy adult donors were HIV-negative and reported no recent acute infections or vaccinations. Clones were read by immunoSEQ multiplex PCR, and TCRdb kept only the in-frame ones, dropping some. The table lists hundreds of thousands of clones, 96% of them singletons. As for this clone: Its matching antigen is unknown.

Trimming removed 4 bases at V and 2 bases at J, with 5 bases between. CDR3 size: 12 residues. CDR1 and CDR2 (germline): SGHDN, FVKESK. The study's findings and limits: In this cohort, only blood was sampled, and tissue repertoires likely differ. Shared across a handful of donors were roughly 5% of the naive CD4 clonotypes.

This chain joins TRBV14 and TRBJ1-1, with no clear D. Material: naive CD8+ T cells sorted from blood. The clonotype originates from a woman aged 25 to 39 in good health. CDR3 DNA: TGTGCCAGCAGCCTCTTCAACACTGAAGCTTTCTTT. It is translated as CASSLFNTEAFF.